This T cell receptor beta chain was captured in a study of blood T cells in healthy people across ages. Study-wide results and limits: Older age went with lower TCR beta diversity per million T cells, in a roughly linear way.

The V gene's germline CDR1 is SGHTA and CDR2 FQGNSA. V lost 1 base, J lost 8 bases, and 4 bases stayed unmatched. The CDR3 has 14 residues. Primed by a sample-barcoded 5' primer and a J-beta primer mix, a second PCR proceeded for roughly 6 to 12 cycles. Via MiXCR, TCRdb re-called the 5' RACE reads, giving one row per CDR3 protein. In the table there are roughly 800,000 distinct CDR3 sequences, 58% of which are singletons. About this clonotype itself: Its antigen remains unidentified.

The source is a man aged 25 to 40 in good health. The sample consisted of blood. V usage is TRBV7-2 and J usage is TRBJ2-1; 8 bases are shared with TRBD2. CDR3 in DNA: TGTGCCAGCAGCTTAGACGGGGGGGCGGATGAGCAGTTCTTC. This codes for CASSLDGGADEQFF.